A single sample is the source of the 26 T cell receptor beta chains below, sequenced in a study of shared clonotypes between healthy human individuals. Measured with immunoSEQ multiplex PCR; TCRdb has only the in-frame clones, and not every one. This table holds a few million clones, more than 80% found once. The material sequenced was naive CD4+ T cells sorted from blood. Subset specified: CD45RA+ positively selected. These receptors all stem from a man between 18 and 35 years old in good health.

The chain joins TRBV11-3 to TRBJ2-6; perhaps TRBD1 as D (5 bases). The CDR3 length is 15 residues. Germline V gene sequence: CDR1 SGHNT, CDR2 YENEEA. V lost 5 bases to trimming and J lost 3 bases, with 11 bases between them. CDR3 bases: TGTGCCAGCAGCATTACAGGTGGTGGGGCCAACGTCCTGACTTTC. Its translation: CASSITGGGANVLTF.

CDR3 in DNA: TGCGCCAGCAGCCGAGCAGGACTAGCGGGAGGAGGCACCGGGGAGCTGTTTTTT. Translated, it gives CASSRAGLAGGGTGELFF. The chain couples TRBV4-1 to TRBJ2-2; 14 bases align to TRBD2. V shed 4 bases, J shed 4 bases, and the junction held 8 bases outside the gene matches. Germline CDR1 reads MGHRA; CDR2 reads YSYEKL. This CDR3 comprises 18 residues.

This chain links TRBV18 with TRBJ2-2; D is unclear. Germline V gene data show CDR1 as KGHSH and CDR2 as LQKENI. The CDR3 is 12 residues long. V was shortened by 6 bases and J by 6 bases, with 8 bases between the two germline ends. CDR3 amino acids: CASSKGSGELFF. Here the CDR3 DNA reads TGTGCCAGCTCCAAAGGCTCCGGGGAGCTGTTTTTT.

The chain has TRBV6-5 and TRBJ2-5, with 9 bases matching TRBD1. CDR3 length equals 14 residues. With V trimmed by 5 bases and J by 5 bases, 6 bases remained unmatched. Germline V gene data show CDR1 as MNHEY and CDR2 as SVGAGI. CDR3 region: CASSGTGLGETQYF. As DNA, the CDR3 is TGTGCCAGCAGTGGGACAGGGCTAGGGGAGACCCAGTACTTC.

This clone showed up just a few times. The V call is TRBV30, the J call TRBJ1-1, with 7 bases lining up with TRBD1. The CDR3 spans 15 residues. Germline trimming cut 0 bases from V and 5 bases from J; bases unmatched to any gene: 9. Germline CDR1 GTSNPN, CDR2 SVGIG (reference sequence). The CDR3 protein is CAWSVPTGRQTEAFF. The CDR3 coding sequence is TGTGCCTGGAGTGTACCGACAGGGCGTCAGACTGAAGCTTTCTTT.

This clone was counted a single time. The CDR3 sequence is CASSLSTGETYEQYF. The CDR3 DNA is TGCGCCAGCAGCTTATCGACAGGTGAAACCTACGAGCAGTACTTC. The genes are TRBV5-1 and TRBJ2-5, with TRBD1 as a possible D gene (6 bases). The last part of the DNA fits TRBJ2-7 better; the J call may be wrong. The CDR3 is made up of 15 amino acids. Germline V lookup: CDR1 SGHRS, CDR2 YFSETQ.

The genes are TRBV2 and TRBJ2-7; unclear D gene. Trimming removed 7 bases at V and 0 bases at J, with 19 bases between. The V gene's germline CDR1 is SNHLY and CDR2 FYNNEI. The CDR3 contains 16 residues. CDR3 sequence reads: CASIEYSGKSSYEQYF. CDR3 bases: TGTGCCAGCATTGAGTATAGTGGAAAGAGCTCCTACGAGCAGTACTTC.

The CDR3 DNA sequence: TGTGCCAGCAGCCGCGCCTTGGTTGTATCAGATACGCAGTATTTT. Its translation: CASSRALVVSDTQYF. This sequence joins TRBV7-8 and TRBJ2-3; D remains ambiguous. The CDR3 is 15 residues long. Germline V CDR1 and CDR2: SGHVS, FQNEAQ. The V end was cut by 5 bases, the J end by 4 bases, with 16 bases between.

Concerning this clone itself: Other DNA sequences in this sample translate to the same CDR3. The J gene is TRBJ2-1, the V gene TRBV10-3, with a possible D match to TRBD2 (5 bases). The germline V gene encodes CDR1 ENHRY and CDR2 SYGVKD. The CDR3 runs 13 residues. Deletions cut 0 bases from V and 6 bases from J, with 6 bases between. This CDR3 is CAISESGSNEQFF. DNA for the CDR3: TGTGCCATCAGTGAGTCTGGGAGCAATGAGCAGTTCTTC.

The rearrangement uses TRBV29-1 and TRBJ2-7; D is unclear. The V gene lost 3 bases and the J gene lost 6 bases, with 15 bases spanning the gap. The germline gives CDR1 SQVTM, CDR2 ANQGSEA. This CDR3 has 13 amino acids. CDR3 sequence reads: CSVEVGQATEQYF. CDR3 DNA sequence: TGCAGCGTTGAGGTAGGGCAAGCTACCGAGCAGTACTTC.

CDR3 sequence: CASSSPGQGFSYEQYF. The CDR3 nucleotides are TGCGCCAGCAGCTCCCCGGGACAGGGGTTCTCCTACGAGCAGTACTTC. The V gene is TRBV5-1, the J gene TRBJ2-7, with 10 bases that match TRBD1. Germline CDR1 reads SGHRS; CDR2 reads YFSETQ. The CDR3 covers 16 residues. V shed 3 bases and J 0 bases; nucleotides not matched to a gene: 6.

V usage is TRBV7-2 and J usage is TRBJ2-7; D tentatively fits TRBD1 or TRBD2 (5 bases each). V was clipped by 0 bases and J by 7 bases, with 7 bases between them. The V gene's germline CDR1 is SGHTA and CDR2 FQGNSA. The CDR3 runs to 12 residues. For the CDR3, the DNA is TGTGCCAGCAGCTTAGCGTGGGGGGAGCAGTACTTC. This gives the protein CASSLAWGEQYF.

Here the CDR3 reads CAISDTQTNEKLFF. The CDR3 DNA is TGTGCCATCAGTGACACCCAGACTAATGAAAAACTGTTTTTT. The chain carries TRBV10-3 and TRBJ1-4; D is undetermined. The CDR3 has 14 residues. CDR1 and CDR2 from the germline V gene are ENHRY and SYGVKD. V lost 3 bases and J lost 2, with 7 bases in between.

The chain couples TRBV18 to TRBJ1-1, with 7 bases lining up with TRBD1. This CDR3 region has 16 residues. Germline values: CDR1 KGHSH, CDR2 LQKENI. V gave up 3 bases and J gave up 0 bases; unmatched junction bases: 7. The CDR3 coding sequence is TGTGCCAGCTCACCTCGGGGACAGCCCATGAACACTGAAGCTTTCTTT. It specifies CASSPRGQPMNTEAFF.

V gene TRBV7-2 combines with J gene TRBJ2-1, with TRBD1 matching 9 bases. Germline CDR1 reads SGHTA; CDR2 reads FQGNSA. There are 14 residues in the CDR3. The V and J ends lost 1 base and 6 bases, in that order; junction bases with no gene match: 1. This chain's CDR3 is CASSLDRGLNEQFF. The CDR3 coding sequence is TGTGCCAGCAGCTTAGACAGGGGGCTCAATGAGCAGTTCTTC.

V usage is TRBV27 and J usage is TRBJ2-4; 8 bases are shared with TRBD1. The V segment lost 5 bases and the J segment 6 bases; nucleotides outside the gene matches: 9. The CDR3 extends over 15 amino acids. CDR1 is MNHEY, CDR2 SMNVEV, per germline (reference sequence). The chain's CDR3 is CASSPPTGTGNIQYF. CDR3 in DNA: TGTGCCAGCAGTCCCCCGACAGGGACAGGAAACATTCAGTACTTC.

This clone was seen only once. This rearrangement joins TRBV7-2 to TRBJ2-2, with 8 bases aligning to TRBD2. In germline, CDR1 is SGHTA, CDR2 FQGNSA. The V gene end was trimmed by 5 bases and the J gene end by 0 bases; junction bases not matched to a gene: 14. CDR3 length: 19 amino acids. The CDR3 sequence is CASSTIALGLGANTGELFF. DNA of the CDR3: TGTGCCAGCAGCACCATCGCCTTGGGACTAGGGGCGAACACCGGGGAGCTGTTTTTT.

CDR3 amino acids: CASSEFRDRVGYTF. In DNA form, the CDR3 reads TGTGCCAGCAGTGAATTCCGTGACAGGGTTGGCTACACCTTC. The chain employs TRBV25-1 and TRBJ1-2, with 7 bases identical to TRBD1. Losses at the gene ends were 1 base for V and 7 bases for J; bases not matched to a gene: 6. Germline V CDR1 and CDR2: MGHDK, SYGVNS. CDR3 size: 14 residues.

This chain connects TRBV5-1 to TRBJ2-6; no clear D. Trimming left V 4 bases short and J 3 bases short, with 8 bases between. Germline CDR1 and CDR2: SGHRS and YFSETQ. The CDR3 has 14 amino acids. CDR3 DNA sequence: TGCGCCAGCAGCCCTAACCTTGGGGCCAACGTCCTGACTTTC. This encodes CASSPNLGANVLTF. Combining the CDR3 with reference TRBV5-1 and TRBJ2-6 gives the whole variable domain KAGVTQTPRYLIKTRGQQVTLSCSPISGHRSVSWYQQTPGQGLQFLFEYFSETQRNKGNFPGRFSGRQFSNSRSEMNVSTLELGDSALYLCASSPNLGANVLTFGAGSRLTVL.

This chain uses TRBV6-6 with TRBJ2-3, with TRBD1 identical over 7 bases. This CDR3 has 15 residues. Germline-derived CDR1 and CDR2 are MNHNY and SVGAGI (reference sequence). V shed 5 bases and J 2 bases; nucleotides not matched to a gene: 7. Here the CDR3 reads CASSRQGAYTDTQYF. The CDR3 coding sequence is TGTGCCAGCAGTCGACAGGGCGCTTACACAGATACGCAGTATTTT.

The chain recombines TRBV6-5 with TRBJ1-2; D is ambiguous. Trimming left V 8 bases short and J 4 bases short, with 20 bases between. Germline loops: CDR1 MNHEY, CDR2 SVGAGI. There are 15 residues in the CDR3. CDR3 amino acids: CASSPRGRSIYGYTF. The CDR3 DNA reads TGTGCCAGCTCCCCCCGAGGGAGGAGCATCTATGGCTACACCTTC.

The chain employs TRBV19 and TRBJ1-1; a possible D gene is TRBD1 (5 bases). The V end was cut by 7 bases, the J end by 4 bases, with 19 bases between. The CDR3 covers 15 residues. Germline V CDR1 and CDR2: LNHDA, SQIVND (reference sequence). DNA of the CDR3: TGTGCCAGTACCCCCCTCGGGGGAAGCGGCACTGAAGCTTTCTTT. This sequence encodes CASTPLGGSGTEAFF. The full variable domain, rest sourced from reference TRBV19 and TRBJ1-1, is DGGITQSPKYLFRKEGQNVTLSCEQNLNHDAMYWYRQDPGQGLRLIYYSQIVNDFQKGDIAEGYSVSREKKESFPLTVTSAQKNPTAFYLCASTPLGGSGTEAFFGQGTRLTVV.

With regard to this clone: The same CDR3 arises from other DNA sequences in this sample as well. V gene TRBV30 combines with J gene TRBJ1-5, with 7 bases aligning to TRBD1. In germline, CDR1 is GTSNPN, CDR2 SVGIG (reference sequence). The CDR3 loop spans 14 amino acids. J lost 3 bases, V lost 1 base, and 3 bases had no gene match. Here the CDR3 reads CAWSGQGSNQPQHF. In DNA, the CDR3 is TGTGCCTGGAGTGGACAGGGCTCCAATCAGCCCCAGCATTTT. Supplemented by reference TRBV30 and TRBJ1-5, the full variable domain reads SQTIHQWPATLVQPVGSPLSLECTVEGTSNPNLYWYRQAAGRGLQLLFYSVGIGQISSEVPQNLSASRPQDRQFILSSKKLLLSDSGFYLCAWSGQGSNQPQHFGDGTRLSIL.

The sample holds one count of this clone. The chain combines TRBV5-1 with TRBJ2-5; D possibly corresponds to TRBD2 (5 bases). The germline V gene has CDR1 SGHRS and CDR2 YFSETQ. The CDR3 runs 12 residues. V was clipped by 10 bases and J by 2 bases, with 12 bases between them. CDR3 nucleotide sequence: TGCGCCTCACGGCTAGCTCAAGAGACCCAGTACTTC. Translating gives CASRLAQETQYF.

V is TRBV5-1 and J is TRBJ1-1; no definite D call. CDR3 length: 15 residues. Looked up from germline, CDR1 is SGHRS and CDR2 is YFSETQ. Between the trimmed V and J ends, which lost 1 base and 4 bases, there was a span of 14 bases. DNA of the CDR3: TGCGCCAGCAGCTTGAGGCCGGGGTTCGGCACTGAAGCTTTCTTT. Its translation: CASSLRPGFGTEAFF.

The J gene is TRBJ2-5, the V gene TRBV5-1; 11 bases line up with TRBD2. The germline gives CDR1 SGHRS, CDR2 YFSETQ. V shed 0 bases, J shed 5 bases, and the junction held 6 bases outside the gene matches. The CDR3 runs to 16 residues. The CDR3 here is CASSLVGSGGAETQYF. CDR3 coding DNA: TGCGCCAGCAGCTTGGTTGGTAGCGGGGGGGCGGAGACCCAGTACTTC.